This note documents a single T cell receptor (beta chain) sequence. The CDR3 has 15 amino acids. J gave up 0 bases and V 1 base, and 2 bases lay outside the gene matches. The V gene's germline CDR1 is SQVTM and CDR2 ANQGSEA. These data are taken from a study of blood T cells in healthy people across ages. It was with a sample-barcoded 5' primer and a J-beta primer mix that a second PCR of roughly 7 to 12 cycles was run. TCRdb processed the 5' RACE reads anew with MiXCR; each CDR3 protein has one entry. The repertoire holds about 780,000 distinct CDR3 sequences, with 20% to 30% as singletons. This sample was also put to use in a study of T cells of mothers and their children.

This rearrangement joins TRBV29-1 to TRBJ1-4, with TRBD1 matching over 7 bases. Sequenced: blood. This sequence was found in a boy between 10 and 17 years old in good health. The CDR3: CSVEGQGATNEKLFF. In nucleotides, the CDR3 is TGCAGCGTTGAAGGACAGGGTGCAACTAATGAAAAACTGTTTTTT.